The next 6 T cell receptor beta chains were all read from a single sample in a study of patients and donors after allogeneic stem cell transplantation. Via MiXCR, TCRdb re-called the RT-PCR reads, giving one row per CDR3 protein. This table has over 400,000 distinct CDR3 sequences, 15% to 20% appearing once. The sequenced sample consisted of blood, either unsorted or a sorted T cell fraction (not recorded which). Every receptor here comes from a human donor who was either an allogeneic HSCT recipient or a stem cell or donor lymphocyte infusion donor (not recorded which). It is not recorded whose cells these are; they may come from a transplant donor.

This clonotype has only a few counts. This chain links TRBV18 with TRBJ2-2; D is unclear. The V end was cut by 2 bases, the J end by 7 bases, with 14 bases between. The CDR3 spans 15 residues. Germline lookup yields CDR1 KGHSH and CDR2 LQKENI. Written as DNA, the CDR3 is TGTGCCAGCTCACCAGTAATATCCGTCGGCGGGGAGCTGTTTTTT. Translation gives CASSPVISVGGELFF.

This clonotype has more than one count but fewer than ten. The V call is TRBV20-1, the J call TRBJ2-1; D is unclear. The V end was cut by 3 bases, the J end by 8 bases, with 11 bases between. The CDR3 has 12 amino acids. Germline V gene sequence: CDR1 DFQATT, CDR2 SNEGSKA (reference sequence). In DNA form, the CDR3 reads TGCAGTGCTAGTGGGGATGCGGATGAGCAGTTCTTC. This gives the protein CSASGDADEQFF.

This clonotype was found many times. The J gene is TRBJ2-2, the V gene TRBV24-1; D not certain. This CDR3 is 13 amino acids long. V was shortened by 4 bases and J by 4 bases, with 6 bases between the two germline ends. The germline CDR1 and CDR2 sequences are KGHDR and SFDVKD. CDR3 bases: TGTGCCACCAGTGACCCTCCCACCGGGGAGCTGTTTTTT. Translation: CATSDPPTGELFF.

This clonotype has at least ten counts. The chain couples TRBV30 to TRBJ2-5; D tentatively reads TRBD1 or TRBD2 (5 bases each). The germline V and J ends were trimmed by 3 bases and 2 bases, with 13 bases remaining between them. In germline, CDR1 is GTSNPN, CDR2 SVGIG (reference sequence). The CDR3 has 14 amino acids. The CDR3 DNA sequence: TGTGCCTGGAGACGAGGGACGGCACAAGAGACCCAGTACTTC. Translation: CAWRRGTAQETQYF.

The chain recombines TRBV11-2 with TRBJ1-1, with 11 bases aligning to TRBD1. This CDR3 has 18 amino acids. The V segment lost 3 bases and the J segment 6 bases; nucleotides outside the gene matches: 15. Germline V CDR1 and CDR2: SGHAT, FQNNGV. CDR3 bases: TGTGCCAGCAGCTTTGGATCCGGACAGGGGGCGTCGGTGGCTGAAGCTTTCTTT. Amino acids: CASSFGSGQGASVAEAFF.

This clonotype was seen at least ten times. The rearrangement uses TRBV5-1 and TRBJ1-3; no firm D call. Trimming took off 4 bases at V and 0 bases at J, with 20 bases between the two ends. Germline V lookup: CDR1 SGHRS, CDR2 YFSETQ. This CDR3 contains 18 residues. The CDR3 DNA reads TGCGCCAGCAGCGACTCACTGGACGAGTCCCTCTCTGGAAACACCATATATTTT. It codes for CASSDSLDESLSGNTIYF.